This T cell receptor (beta chain) appears in the sequencing data of a study of T cell responses to AZD1222 COVID-19 vaccine (dated by TCRdb to the early 2020s). A note on the overall study: AZD1222 recipients whose second dose came at about 4 weeks and those whose second dose came at about 12 weeks were combined into one group, since spike-specific TCR depth and breadth did not differ between the two schedules. TCR sequencing covered roughly 230 trial participants: 207 given two doses of AZD1222 and 26 given two doses of MenACWY control vaccine. Trial participants were enrolled by age into subgroups of 18-55, 56-69 and 70-plus years, and 148, 28 and 57 TCR-sequenced participants, respectively, were included in these subgroups. General conclusions and limits of the study: In the small 56-69-year group, the increase in depth fell short of significance, most likely because of low power. Because no day 14 peak-response samples were available, repertoires were characterized only after the peak T cell response. Nearly half of unique spike-specific TCRs reportedly recognized epitopes outside regions mutated in the B.1.351 and B.1.1.7 variants. Participants were mostly white British, with more females than males. The authors suggested clonal diversity may have been underestimated. After two AZD1222 doses, spike-specific TCR breadth and depth were significantly higher than at day 0 and than in MenACWY recipients. The whole spike protein was spanned by vaccine-associated CD4 TCRs, and dominant responses were seen in regions 160-218 and 743-854. Conclusions about previously exposed vaccinees were limited because only six or seven AZD1222 recipients were SARS-CoV-2 seropositive at baseline.

Concerning this clone itself: Its antigen is currently not known. Base qualities are missing; no much larger clone stands one base away.

Reading from cysteine to phenylalanine, the CDR3 counts 16 amino acids. The DNA shown is the 48-base CDR3, in frame from base 1. In the germline V gene, CDR1 corresponds to MNHEY and CDR2 to SVGEGT. The V and J ends are trimmed by 2 bases and 8 bases, leaving 18 bases between them. The CDR3 regions of human TCRbeta chains were analyzed by immunosequencing. The original pipeline was this. TCRs in the repertoires were compared against a reference library of SARS-CoV-2-specific TCRs that had been generated with the MIRA antigen-specificity platform. Breadth meant the fraction of unique TCRs that were SARS-CoV-2-associated, whereas depth meant the fraction of total T cells that were SARS-CoV-2-associated. Using the MIRA data, every spike-specific TCR was mapped to the spike region that the TCR reacted to and assigned to either a CD4 or a CD8 class. Log10-transformed breadth and depth values were compared by one-way ANOVA with Sidak's multiple comparisons tests. In TCRdb, the immuneACCESS table is reduced to in-frame sequences with V and J assigned. These tables do not hold every clone; where another copy was compared, an unresolved V gene accounts for under half, and the others remain unexplained. From that table come the V and J calls and clone size; the DNA was used to work out D and trimming. The sample table shows 150,000 to 180,000 clones, and about 87% are seen once. The top ten hold approximately 3.1% of the sample.

According to the study, the label for this sample's time point signals: baseline before first vaccination. Samples from vaccinated people were obtained from the UK trials COV001 and COV002, which included a single-blind randomized controlled phase 2/3 trial of AZD1222 (ChAdOx1 nCoV-19) in healthy adults. For TCRbeta chain sequencing, PBMC samples were collected from trial participants at day 0 and at day 28 after the second dose. The V and J segments used are TRBV6-2 or TRBV6-3 and TRBJ1-4; the D gene remains uncertain. The sequencing used peripheral blood, collected on day 0 of AZD1222 vaccination. The clonotype originates from an adult in good health. In nucleotide form, the sequence is TGTGCCAGCAGTTACCCCGTGGGCAGGAAGGAGGAAAAACTGTTTTTT. This gives the protein CASSYPVGRKEEKLFF.